Below, 10 T cell receptor beta chains from the same sample are listed, as sequenced in a study of blood T cell dynamics during melanoma immunotherapy. Time point in this sample: week 3, after first cycle of checkpoint inhibitor. The protocol was immunoSEQ multiplex PCR, while the TCRdb copy is restricted to in-frame clones and leaves out a portion. The sample lists 15,000 or so clones, over 90% seen once, with around 0.2% in the top ten. The material was effector memory CD8+ T cells from blood, obtained from a patient treated with checkpoint blockade. All receptors derive from a human donor with melanoma.

The V call is TRBV18, the J call TRBJ2-1; D remains unclear. This CDR3 comprises 14 residues. Germline V CDR1 and CDR2: KGHSH, LQKENI. Deletions cut 1 base from V and 7 bases from J, with 11 bases between. The chain's CDR3 is CASSPQPYRNEQFF. For the CDR3, the DNA is TGTGCCAGCTCACCACAACCTTATAGAAATGAGCAGTTCTTC. Drawing the rest from reference TRBV18 and TRBJ2-1, the complete variable domain is NAGVMQNPRHLVRRRGQEARLRCSPMKGHSHVYWYRQLPEEGLKFMVYLQKENIIDESGMPKERFSAEFPKEGPSILRIQQVVRGDSAAYFCASSPQPYRNEQFFGPGTRLTVL.

The chain recombines TRBV9 with TRBJ2-7, with D perhaps TRBD2 (5 bases). The length of the CDR3 is 14 residues. Germline CDR1 reads SGDLS; CDR2 reads YYNGEE. V was pared by 0 bases and J by 5 bases, with 12 bases between. DNA for the CDR3: TGTGCCAGCAGCGTAGGTTACGACGGGAACGAGCAGTACTTC. It translates to CASSVGYDGNEQYF.

The chain couples TRBV7-2 to TRBJ1-2; D is possibly TRBD1 (6 bases). V was trimmed by 2 bases and J by 3 bases, leaving 16 bases between them. The CDR3 contains 16 residues. Germline V gives CDR1 SGHTA, CDR2 FQGNSA. CDR3 loop: CASSLSIGRGHYGYTF. As DNA, the CDR3 is TGTGCCAGCAGCTTAAGCATTGGCAGGGGACACTATGGCTACACCTTC.

The V and J genes are TRBV7-9 and TRBJ2-7, with D hard to call. Germline V gene data show CDR1 as SEHNR and CDR2 as FQNEAQ (reference sequence). The CDR3 contains 14 residues. V was trimmed by 10 bases and J by 5 bases, leaving 21 bases between them. Here the CDR3 reads CATMEVPRGHEQYF. CDR3 bases: TGTGCCACCATGGAAGTCCCTAGAGGCCACGAGCAGTACTTC.

CDR3 coding DNA: TGTGCCAGCAGCCCCCCTTGGGTCCTCGCGAACACCGGGGAGCTGTTTTTT. Translating it yields CASSPPWVLANTGELFF. The genes are TRBV11-2 and TRBJ2-2; no clear D. The CDR3 is 17 residues long. Germline values: CDR1 SGHAT, CDR2 FQNNGV. The germline V and J ends were trimmed by 5 bases and 0 bases, with 16 bases remaining between them.

This rearrangement joins TRBV5-1 to TRBJ2-5; D uncertain. Judging by the DNA end, TRBJ2-7 fits better; the J call may be wrong. The germline V gene has CDR1 SGHRS and CDR2 YFSETQ. The length of the CDR3 is 12 residues. This chain's CDR3 is CASTTDSYEQYF. Written as DNA, the CDR3 is TGCGCCAGCACAACAGACTCCTACGAGCAGTACTTC.

The chain uses TRBV19 and TRBJ2-7; 7 positions match TRBD2. Germline CDR1 and CDR2: LNHDA and SQIVND (reference sequence). The V segment lost 8 bases and the J segment 2 bases; nucleotides outside the gene matches: 9. This CDR3 is built from 14 residues. CDR3 sequence (DNA): TGTGCCAGTTGCCCTCGGGAGGTCACCTACGAGCAGTACTTC. Its translation is CASCPREVTYEQYF.

The J gene is TRBJ2-2, the V gene TRBV5-1; 9 positions match TRBD1. The germline gives CDR1 SGHRS, CDR2 YFSETQ. The CDR3 loop spans 14 amino acids. Trimming took 3 bases from V and 6 from J; bases not matched to a gene: 3. CDR3 sequence: CASSWGQGPGELFF. The CDR3 bases are TGCGCCAGCAGCTGGGGACAGGGCCCCGGGGAGCTGTTTTTT. Based on the CDR3 plus reference TRBV5-1 and TRBJ2-2, the full variable domain is KAGVTQTPRYLIKTRGQQVTLSCSPISGHRSVSWYQQTPGQGLQFLFEYFSETQRNKGNFPGRFSGRQFSNSRSEMNVSTLELGDSALYLCASSWGQGPGELFFGEGSRLTVL.

This CDR3 reads CASSHRQGSNQPQHF. CDR3 bases: TGCGCCAGCAGCCATAGACAGGGCAGCAATCAGCCCCAGCATTTT. This chain uses TRBV4-1 with TRBJ1-5; TRBD1 aligns across 7 bases. Germline trimming cut 3 bases from V and 1 base from J; bases unmatched to any gene: 3. Germline CDR1 reads MGHRA; CDR2 reads YSYEKL. CDR3 size: 15 residues.

The genes are TRBV11-2 and TRBJ2-5, with 8 bases that match TRBD2. The J call may be wrong; the DNA end is better matched by TRBJ2-7. The germline CDR1 and CDR2 sequences are SGHAT and FQNNGV. The CDR3 has 13 amino acids. CDR3 region: CASSFERESEQYF. The CDR3 DNA sequence: TGTGCCAGCAGCTTTGAGCGGGAGAGCGAGCAGTACTTC.